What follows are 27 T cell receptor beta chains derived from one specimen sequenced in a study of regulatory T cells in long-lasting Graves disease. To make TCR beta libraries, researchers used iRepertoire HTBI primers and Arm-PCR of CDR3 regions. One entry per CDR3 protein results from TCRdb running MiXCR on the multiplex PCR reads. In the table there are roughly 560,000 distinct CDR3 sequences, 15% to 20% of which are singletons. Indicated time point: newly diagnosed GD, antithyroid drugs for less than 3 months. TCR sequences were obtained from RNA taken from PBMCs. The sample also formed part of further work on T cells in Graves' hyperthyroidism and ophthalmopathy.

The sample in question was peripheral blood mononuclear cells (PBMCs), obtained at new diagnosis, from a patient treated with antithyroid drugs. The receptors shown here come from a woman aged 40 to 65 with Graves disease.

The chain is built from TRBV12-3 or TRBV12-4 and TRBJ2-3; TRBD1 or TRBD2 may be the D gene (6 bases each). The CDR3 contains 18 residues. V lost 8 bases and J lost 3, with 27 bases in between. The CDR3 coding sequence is TGTGCCAGCCTGTTTAGGCGGGACACACGAGGGTTAACAGATACGCAGTATTTT. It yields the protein CASLFRRDTRGLTDTQYF.

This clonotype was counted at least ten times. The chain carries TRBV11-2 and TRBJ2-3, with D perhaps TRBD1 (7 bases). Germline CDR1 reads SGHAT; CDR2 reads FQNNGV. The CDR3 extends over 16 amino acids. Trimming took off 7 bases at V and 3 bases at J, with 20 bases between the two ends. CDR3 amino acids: CASMSGGRGFTDTQYF. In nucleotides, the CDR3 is TGTGCCAGCATGTCCGGGGGCAGGGGGTTTACAGATACGCAGTATTTT.

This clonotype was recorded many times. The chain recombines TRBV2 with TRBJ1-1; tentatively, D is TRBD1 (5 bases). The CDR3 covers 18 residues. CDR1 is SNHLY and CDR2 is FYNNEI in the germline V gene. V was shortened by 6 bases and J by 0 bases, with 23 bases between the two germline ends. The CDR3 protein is CASSPLRKGRAVNTEAFF. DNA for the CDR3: TGTGCCAGCAGCCCCCTTAGGAAGGGGAGGGCGGTGAACACTGAAGCTTTCTTT. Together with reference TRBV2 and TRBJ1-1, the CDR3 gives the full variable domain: EPEVTQTPSHQVTQMGQEVILRCVPISNHLYFYWYRQILGQKVEFLVSFYNNEISEKSEIFDDQFSVERPDGSNFTLKIRSTKLEDSAMYFCASSPLRKGRAVNTEAFFGQGTRLTVV.

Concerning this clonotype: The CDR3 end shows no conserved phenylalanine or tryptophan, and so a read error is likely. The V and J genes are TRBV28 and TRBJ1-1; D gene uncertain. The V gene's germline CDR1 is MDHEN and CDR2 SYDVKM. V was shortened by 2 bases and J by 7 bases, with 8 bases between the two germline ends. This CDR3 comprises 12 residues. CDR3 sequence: CASSLGRDEAFS. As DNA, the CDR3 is TGTGCCAGCAGTTTAGGCCGGGATGAAGCTTTCTCT.

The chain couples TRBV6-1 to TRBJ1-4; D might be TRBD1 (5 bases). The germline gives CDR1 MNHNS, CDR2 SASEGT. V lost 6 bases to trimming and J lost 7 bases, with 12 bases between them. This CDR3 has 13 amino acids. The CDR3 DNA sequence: TGTGCCAGCAGGGGGGACGGCCTTGAAAAACTGTTTTTT. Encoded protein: CASRGDGLEKLFF.

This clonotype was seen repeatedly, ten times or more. The CDR3 loop reads CASSPPLGQGPPEQFF. The CDR3 DNA sequence: TGTGCCAGCTCACCACCGCTTGGTCAGGGGCCCCCCGAGCAGTTCTTC. V usage is TRBV18 and J usage is TRBJ2-1, with D perhaps TRBD1 (6 bases). Trimming removed 0 bases at V and 10 bases at J, with 19 bases between. CDR1 is KGHSH and CDR2 is LQKENI in the germline V gene. This CDR3 is 16 amino acids long.

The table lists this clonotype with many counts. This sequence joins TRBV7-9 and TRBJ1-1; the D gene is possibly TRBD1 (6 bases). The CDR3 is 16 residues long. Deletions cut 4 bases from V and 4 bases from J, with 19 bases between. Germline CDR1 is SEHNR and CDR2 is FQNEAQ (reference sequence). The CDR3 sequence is CASSSGPGAQSTEAFF. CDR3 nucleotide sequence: TGTGCCAGCAGCTCGGGCCCAGGGGCGCAGAGCACTGAAGCTTTCTTT.

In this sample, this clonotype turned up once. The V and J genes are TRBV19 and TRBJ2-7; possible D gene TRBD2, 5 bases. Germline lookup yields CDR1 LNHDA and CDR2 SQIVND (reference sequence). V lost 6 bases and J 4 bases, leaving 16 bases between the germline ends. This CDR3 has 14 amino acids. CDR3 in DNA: TGTGCCAGTAGCAGCGGAGGTTTGGGTTACGAGCAGTACTTC. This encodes CASSSGGLGYEQYF.

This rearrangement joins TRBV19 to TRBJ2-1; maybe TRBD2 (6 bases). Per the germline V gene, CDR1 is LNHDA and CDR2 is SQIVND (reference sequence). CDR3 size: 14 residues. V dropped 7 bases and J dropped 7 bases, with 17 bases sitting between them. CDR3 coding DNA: TGTGCCAGTACCGTGGGGGGAACGGGTAATGAGCAGTTCTTC. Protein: CASTVGGTGNEQFF.

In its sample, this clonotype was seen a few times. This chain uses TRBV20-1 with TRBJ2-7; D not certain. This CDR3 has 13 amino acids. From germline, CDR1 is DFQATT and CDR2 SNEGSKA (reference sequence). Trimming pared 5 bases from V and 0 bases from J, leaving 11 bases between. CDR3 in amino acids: CSAYGRSSYEQYF. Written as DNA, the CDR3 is TGCAGTGCTTACGGTCGAAGCTCCTACGAGCAGTACTTC.

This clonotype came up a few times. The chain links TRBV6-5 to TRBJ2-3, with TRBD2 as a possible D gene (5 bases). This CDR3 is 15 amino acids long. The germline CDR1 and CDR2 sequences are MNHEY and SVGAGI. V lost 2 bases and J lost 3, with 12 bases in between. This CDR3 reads CASSYGSGRTDTQYF. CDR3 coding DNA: TGTGCCAGCAGTTACGGCTCGGGGAGAACAGATACGCAGTATTTT.

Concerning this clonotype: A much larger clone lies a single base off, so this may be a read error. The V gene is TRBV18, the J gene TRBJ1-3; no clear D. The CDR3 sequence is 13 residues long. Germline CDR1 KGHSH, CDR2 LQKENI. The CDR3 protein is CASSPTAGNAIYF. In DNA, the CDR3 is TGTGCCAGCTCACCAACAGCTGGAAACGCCATATATTTT.

The CDR3 protein is CASTTPQMGHTF. CDR3 sequence (DNA): TGTGCCAGCACCACCCCCCAGATGGGGCACACCTTC. This chain joins TRBV13 and TRBJ1-2; TRBD1 is a possible D gene (5 bases). CDR1 is PRHDT and CDR2 is FYEKMQ in the germline V gene (reference sequence). The CDR3 extends over 12 amino acids. V was pared by 7 bases and J by 12 bases, with 18 bases between.

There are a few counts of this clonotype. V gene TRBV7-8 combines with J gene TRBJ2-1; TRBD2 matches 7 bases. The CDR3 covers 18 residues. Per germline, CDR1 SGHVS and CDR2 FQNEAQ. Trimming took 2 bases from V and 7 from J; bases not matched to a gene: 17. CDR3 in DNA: TGTGCCAGCAGCTTAATTATGACGGGGGGTCCCTTGGGAAATGAGCAGTTCTTC. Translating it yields CASSLIMTGGPLGNEQFF.

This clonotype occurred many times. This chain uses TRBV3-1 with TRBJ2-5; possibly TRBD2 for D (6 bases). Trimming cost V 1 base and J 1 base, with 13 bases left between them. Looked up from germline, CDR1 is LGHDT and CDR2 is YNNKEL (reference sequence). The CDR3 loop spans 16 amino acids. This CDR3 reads CASSQGGTGSQETQYF. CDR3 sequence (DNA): TGTGCCAGCAGCCAAGGGGGGACCGGGAGCCAAGAGACCCAGTACTTC.

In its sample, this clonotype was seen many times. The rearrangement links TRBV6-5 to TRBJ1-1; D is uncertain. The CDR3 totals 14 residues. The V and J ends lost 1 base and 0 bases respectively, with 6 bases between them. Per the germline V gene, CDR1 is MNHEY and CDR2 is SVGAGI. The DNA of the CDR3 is TGTGCCAGCAGTTACTACATAATGAACACTGAAGCTTTCTTT. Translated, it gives CASSYYIMNTEAFF.

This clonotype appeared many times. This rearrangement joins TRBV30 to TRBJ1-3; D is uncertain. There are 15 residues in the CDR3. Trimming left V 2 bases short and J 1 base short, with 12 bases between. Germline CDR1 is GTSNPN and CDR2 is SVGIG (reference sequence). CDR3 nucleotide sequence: TGTGCCTGGAGTAACCAACCCGTTTCTGGAAACACCATATATTTT. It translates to CAWSNQPVSGNTIYF.

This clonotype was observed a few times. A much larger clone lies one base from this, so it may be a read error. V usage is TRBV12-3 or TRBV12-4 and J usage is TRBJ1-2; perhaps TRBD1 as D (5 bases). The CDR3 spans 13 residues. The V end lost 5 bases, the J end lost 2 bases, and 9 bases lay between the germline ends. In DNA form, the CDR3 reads TGTGCCAGCAGTATGGGACGGAACTATGGCTACACCTTC. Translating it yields CASSMGRNYGYTF.

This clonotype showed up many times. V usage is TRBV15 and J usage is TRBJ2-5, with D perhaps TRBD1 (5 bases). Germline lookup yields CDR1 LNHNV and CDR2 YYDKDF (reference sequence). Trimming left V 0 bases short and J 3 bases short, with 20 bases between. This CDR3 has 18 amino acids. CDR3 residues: CATSRESGPGRAKETQYF. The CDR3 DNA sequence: TGTGCCACCAGCAGAGAGAGTGGGCCGGGCAGGGCGAAAGAGACCCAGTACTTC.

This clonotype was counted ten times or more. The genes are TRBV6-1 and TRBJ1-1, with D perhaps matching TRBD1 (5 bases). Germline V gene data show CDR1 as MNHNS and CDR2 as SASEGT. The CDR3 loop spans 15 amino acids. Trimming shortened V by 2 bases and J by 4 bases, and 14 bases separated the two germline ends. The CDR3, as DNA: TGTGCCAGCAGTGAACTTGACAGCAAACGCACTGAAGCTTTCTTT. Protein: CASSELDSKRTEAFF.

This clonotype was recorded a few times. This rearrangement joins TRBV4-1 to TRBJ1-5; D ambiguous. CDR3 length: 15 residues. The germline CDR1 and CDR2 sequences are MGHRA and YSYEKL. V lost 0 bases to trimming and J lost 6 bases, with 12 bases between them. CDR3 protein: CASSQDWTVFQPQHF. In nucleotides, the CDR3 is TGCGCCAGCAGCCAAGACTGGACGGTGTTTCAGCCCCAGCATTTT.

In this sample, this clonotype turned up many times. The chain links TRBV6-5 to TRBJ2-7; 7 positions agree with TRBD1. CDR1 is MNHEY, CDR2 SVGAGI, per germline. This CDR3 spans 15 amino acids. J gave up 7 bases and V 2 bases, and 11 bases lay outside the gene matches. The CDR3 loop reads CASSYPGQPLGEQYF. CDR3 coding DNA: TGTGCCAGCAGTTACCCGGGACAGCCTCTTGGGGAGCAGTACTTC.

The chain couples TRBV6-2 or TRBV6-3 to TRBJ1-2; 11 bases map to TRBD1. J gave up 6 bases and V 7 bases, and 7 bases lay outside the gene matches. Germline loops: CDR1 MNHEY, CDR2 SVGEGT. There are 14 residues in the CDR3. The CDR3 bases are TGTGCCAGCAACACGGACAGGGGGCTTGATGGCTACACCTTC. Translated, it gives CASNTDRGLDGYTF.

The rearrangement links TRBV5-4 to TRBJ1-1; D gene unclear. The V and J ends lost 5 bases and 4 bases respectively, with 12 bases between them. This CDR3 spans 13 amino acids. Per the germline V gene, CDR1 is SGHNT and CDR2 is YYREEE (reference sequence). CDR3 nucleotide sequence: TGTGCCAGCAGACCCGTCCAGAGCACTGAAGCTTTCTTT. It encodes CASRPVQSTEAFF.

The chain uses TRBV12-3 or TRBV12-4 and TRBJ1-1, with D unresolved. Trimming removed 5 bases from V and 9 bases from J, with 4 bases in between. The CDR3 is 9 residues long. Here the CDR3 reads CASSRQAFF. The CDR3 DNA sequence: TGTGCCAGCAGTCGTCAAGCTTTCTTT.

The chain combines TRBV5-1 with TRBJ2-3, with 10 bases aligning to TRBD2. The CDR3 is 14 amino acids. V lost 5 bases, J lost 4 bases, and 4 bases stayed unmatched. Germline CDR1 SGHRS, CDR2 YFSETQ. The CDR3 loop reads CASRGLAGADTQYF. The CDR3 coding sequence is TGCGCCAGCAGGGGGCTAGCGGGAGCAGATACGCAGTATTTT.

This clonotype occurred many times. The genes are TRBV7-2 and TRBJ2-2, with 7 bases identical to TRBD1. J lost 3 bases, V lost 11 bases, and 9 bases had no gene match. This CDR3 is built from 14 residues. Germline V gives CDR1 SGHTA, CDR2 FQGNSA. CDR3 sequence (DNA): TGTGCCGGGGTCGGGGACAGTCACACCGGGGAGCTGTTTTTT. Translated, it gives CAGVGDSHTGELFF.